This TCR beta chain was sequenced in a study of beta chain features in type 1 diabetes. Findings and limits, study-wide: The VDJ junctions of type 1 diabetes patients carried fewer insertions and more deletions.

Reverse transcription of all isolated RNA meant that expressed TCRB transcripts were sequenced. Generated by immunoSEQ multiplex PCR, the TCRdb table keeps only in-frame clones and is missing some. The sample lists approximately 340,000 clones; around 15% were seen once. This clone was seen a handful of times. The antigen is unknown. This CDR3 contains 15 residues. The V segment lost 0 bases and the J segment 7 bases; nucleotides outside the gene matches: 7. The germline V gene encodes CDR1 GTSNPN and CDR2 SVGIG (reference sequence). The chain carries TRBV30 and TRBJ2-1; 9 bases match TRBD2. The sequence was collected from a woman aged 18-30 years in good health. Sequencing was carried out using naive CD4+ T cells from blood. For the CDR3, the DNA is TGTGCCTGGAGTGTGCGAGCGGGAGGAAAAAATGAGCAGTTCTTC. It is translated as CAWSVRAGGKNEQFF.